Listed below are T cell receptor beta chains from one sample, sequenced in a study of Graves' ophthalmopathy and Graves' hyperthyroidism. TCRdb re-analysed the multiplex PCR reads in MiXCR, keeping a single row per CDR3 protein. Of 400,000 to 450,000 distinct CDR3 sequences detected, under 25% appear once; the ten largest clones hold 3%. The sequencing sample was made of peripheral blood. These receptors were taken from a woman younger than 30 with stable Graves' hyperthyroidism. Both conserved end residues are part of each CDR3. The D gene is left open where the match is weak. Clone size is given for some rows only: seen once, a few or many times, or a class if the clone is expanded.

size	D	V	J	CDR3	DNA
many	TRBD1	TRBV7-2	TRBJ2-5	CASSIGQALWTQYF	TGTGCCAGCAGCATTGGACAGGCGTTGTGGACCCAGTACTTC
many	NA	TRBV11-1	TRBJ2-2	CASSLDGIDTGELFF	TGTGCCAGCAGCTTAGATGGAATTGACACCGGGGAGCTGTTTTTT
many	NA	TRBV10-3	TRBJ2-5	CAISDHGETQYF	TGTGCCATCAGTGACCATGGGGAGACCCAGTACTTC
many	TRBD2	TRBV29-1	TRBJ2-4	CSVASNVAGSVEYF	TGCAGCGTCGCGTCAAACGTAGCGGGATCCGTTGAGTACTTC
many	NA	TRBV10-3	TRBJ2-2	CAIKSAGPVSGELFF	TGTGCCATCAAGAGTGCGGGACCCGTATCCGGGGAGCTGTTTTTT
many	TRBD2	TRBV6-2/TRBV6-3	TRBJ2-5	CASRAVPSGGGRYQETQYF	TGTGCCAGCAGGGCCGTGCCTAGCGGGGGCGGTCGGTACCAAGAGACCCAGTACTTC
many	TRBD1	TRBV30	TRBJ1-6	CAWSGTWDRPILNNSPLHF	TGTGCCTGGAGTGGAACCTGGGACAGGCCTATACTGAATAATTCACCCCTCCACTTT
many	NA	TRBV10-3	TRBJ2-7	CAISERQVSYEQYF	TGTGCCATCAGTGAACGACAGGTCTCCTACGAGCAGTACTTC
few	TRBD1	TRBV12-3/TRBV12-4	TRBJ1-2	CASSSGGSSGYTF	TGTGCCAGCAGCTCAGGGGGATCTTCTGGCTACACCTTC
NA	NA	TRBV10-1	TRBJ2-5	CASSESSPAVAQYF	TGCGCCAGCAGTGAGTCCTCACCCGCCGTGGCCCAGTACTTC
NA	NA	TRBV6-1	TRBJ1-1	CASSVDGPNTEAFF	TGTGCCAGCAGCGTTGACGGACCTAACACTGAAGCTTTCTTT
NA	NA	TRBV19	TRBJ1-1	CASSITPNTEAFF	TGTGCCAGTAGTATAACTCCGAACACTGAAGCTTTCTTT
many	NA	TRBV6-1	TRBJ1-1	CASSPPGGARITEAFF	TGTGCCAGCAGTCCCCCCGGGGGGGCGCGGATCACTGAAGCTTTCTTT
NA	NA	TRBV7-9	TRBJ1-2	CASSLDSGAWGYTF	TGTGCCAGCAGCTTAGATTCAGGGGCGTGGGGCTACACCTTC
once	NA	TRBV30	TRBJ2-7	CAWSVTGNYEQYF	TGTGCCTGGAGTGTCACAGGTAACTACGAGCAGTACTTC
many	TRBD1	TRBV20-1	TRBJ2-2	CSARDLGTGDTGELFF	TGCAGTGCTAGAGATTTAGGGACAGGGGACACCGGGGAGCTGTTTTTT
NA	NA	TRBV11-3	TRBJ1-1	CASSYTKQGSTEACF	TGTGCCAGCAGCTACACTAAACAGGGAAGCACTGAAGCTTGCTTT
many	TRBD2	TRBV28	TRBJ2-7	CASSPSGGGRHEQYF	TGTGCCAGCAGTCCCTCCGGGGGAGGGCGCCACGAGCAGTACTTC
many	NA	TRBV25-1	TRBJ2-2	CASSRGSGELFF	TGTGCCAGCAGTCGCGGGTCCGGGGAGCTGTTTTTT
many	TRBD1	TRBV15	TRBJ2-7	CATREHRGLTYEQYF	TGTGCCACTAGGGAACACAGGGGGCTCACCTACGAGCAGTACTTC
many	NA	TRBV7-9	TRBJ2-7	CASSLRFYEQYF	TGTGCCAGCAGCTTACGATTCTACGAGCAGTACTTC
NA	NA	TRBV12-3/TRBV12-4	TRBJ1-1	CASSYGPTTEAFF	TGTGCCAGCAGTTACGGGCCAACCACTGAAGCTTTCTTT
NA	NA	TRBV6-5	TRBJ2-5	CASSYRATQETQYF	TGTGCCAGCAGTTACCGAGCAACGCAAGAGACCCAGTACTTC
many	TRBD2	TRBV2	TRBJ2-7	CASRSGLAGGYEQYF	TGTGCCAGCAGGTCAGGACTAGCGGGAGGGTACGAGCAGTACTTC
NA	NA	TRBV27	TRBJ2-1	CASSLAFYNEQFF	TGTGCCAGCAGTTTGGCGTTCTACAATGAGCAGTTCTTC
many	NA	TRBV12-3/TRBV12-4	TRBJ2-5	CASSRLVAETQYF	TGTGCCAGCAGCCGACTAGTTGCAGAGACCCAGTACTTC
many	NA	TRBV7-8	TRBJ2-5	CASAVRETQYF	TGTGCCAGCGCTGTACGCGAGACCCAGTACTTC
many	TRBD2	TRBV20-1	TRBJ2-3	CSASPREVVTDTQYF	TGCAGTGCTAGTCCGCGGGAGGTAGTGACAGATACGCAGTATTTT
NA	NA	TRBV19	TRBJ2-7	CASSQTPERNEQYF	TGTGCCAGTAGTCAAACCCCGGAACGGAACGAGCAGTACTTC
NA	TRBD1	TRBV27	TRBJ1-5	CASSPGPGTGYLNQPQHF	TGTGCCAGCAGTCCCGGGCCCGGGACAGGGTACCTCAATCAGCCCCAGCATTTT
many	TRBD2	TRBV18	TRBJ2-7	CASSPGLAGEEQYF	TGTGCCAGCTCACCGGGACTAGCGGGCGAGGAGCAGTACTTC
many	NA	TRBV6-1	TRBJ2-5	CASSEERFLGGTQYF	TGTGCCAGCAGTGAAGAGAGGTTCCTTGGGGGGACCCAGTACTTC
many	TRBD1	TRBV11-1	TRBJ1-3	CASSLLGQEKSRDTIYF	TGTGCCAGCAGCTTACTCGGACAGGAAAAGAGTCGGGACACCATATATTTT
few	NA	TRBV12-3/TRBV12-4	TRBJ1-1	CASSLRVGAFF	TGTGCCAGCAGTTTAAGGGTGGGAGCTTTCTTT
NA	NA	TRBV27	TRBJ2-7	CASSLRPRTVAYEQYF	TGTGCCAGCTCTCTACGGCCCCGGACGGTTGCCTACGAGCAGTACTTC
many	TRBD1	TRBV12-3/TRBV12-4	TRBJ2-7	CASSLATDRGGQYF	TGTGCCAGCAGTTTAGCCACAGACAGGGGAGGGCAGTACTTC
many	NA	TRBV20-1	TRBJ2-7	CSARFPRAYEQYF	TGCAGTGCTAGATTCCCCAGGGCCTACGAGCAGTACTTC
many	TRBD2	TRBV28	TRBJ2-5	CASTVGRAQTQYF	TGTGCCAGCACCGTAGGGAGGGCCCAGACCCAGTACTTC
NA	TRBD2	TRBV20-1	TRBJ2-5	CSATSGLAAQETQYF	TGCAGTGCTACTTCGGGACTAGCGGCTCAAGAGACCCAGTACTTC
many	TRBD1	TRBV5-1	TRBJ2-7	CASSPWTGDFHEQYF	TGCGCCAGCAGCCCCTGGACAGGCGATTTCCACGAGCAGTACTTC
many	NA	TRBV10-3	TRBJ1-1	CAISDVRNTEAFF	TGTGCCATCAGTGATGTTCGGAACACTGAAGCTTTCTTT
once	TRBD1	TRBV12-3/TRBV12-4	TRBJ1-2	CASSLEVVGGQFWRGYTF	TGTGCCAGCAGTTTAGAAGTGGTGGGGGGACAGTTCTGGCGTGGCTACACCTTC
many	NA	TRBV10-3	TRBJ1-1	CAISAFTPRGTEAFF	TGTGCCATCAGTGCCTTCACACCCCGAGGAACTGAAGCTTTCTTT
NA	NA	TRBV6-1	TRBJ1-1	CASSERPSRENTEAFF	TGTGCCAGCAGTGAACGTCCCAGTAGGGAGAACACTGAAGCTTTCTTT
many	NA	TRBV7-9	TRBJ1-1	CASSLGGIGSPEAFF	TGTGCCAGCAGCTTAGGGGGCATCGGCAGTCCTGAAGCTTTCTTT
many	TRBD1	TRBV20-1	TRBJ1-5	CSTRLDRGGQPQHF	TGCAGTACTAGACTAGACAGGGGAGGTCAGCCCCAGCATTTT
many	NA	TRBV6-2/TRBV6-3	TRBJ2-7	CASSYRLRDSQYF	TGTGCCAGCAGTTACCGCCTCCGGGACTCGCAGTACTTC
NA	NA	TRBV28	TRBJ1-5	CASITDSYDSNQPQHF	TGTGCCAGCATAACGGACAGTTATGATAGCAATCAGCCCCAGCATTTT
once	TRBD1	TRBV6-1	TRBJ1-1	CASRARDRGSEAFF	TGTGCCAGCAGGGCAAGGGACAGGGGATCTGAAGCTTTCTTT
NA	NA	TRBV28	TRBJ2-7	CASRHGHFYEQYF	TGTGCCAGCAGACACGGACACTTCTACGAGCAGTACTTC
many	NA	TRBV12-3/TRBV12-4	TRBJ2-5	CASSSSFSETQYF	TGTGCCAGCAGTTCCTCCTTCTCTGAGACCCAGTACTTC
many	NA	TRBV12-3/TRBV12-4	TRBJ2-4	CASSRSVNIKYF	TGTGCCAGCAGCAGATCTGTAAACATTAAGTACTTC